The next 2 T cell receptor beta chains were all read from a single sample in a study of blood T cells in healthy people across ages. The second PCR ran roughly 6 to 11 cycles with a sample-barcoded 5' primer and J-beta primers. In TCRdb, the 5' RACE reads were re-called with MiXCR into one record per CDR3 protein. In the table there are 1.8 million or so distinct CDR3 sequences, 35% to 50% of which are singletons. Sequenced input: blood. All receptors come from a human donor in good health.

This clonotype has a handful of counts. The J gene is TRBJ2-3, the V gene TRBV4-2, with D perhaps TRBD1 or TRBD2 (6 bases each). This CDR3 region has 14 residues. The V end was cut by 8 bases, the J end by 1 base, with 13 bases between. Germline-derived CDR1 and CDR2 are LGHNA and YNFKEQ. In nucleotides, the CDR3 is TGTGCCAGCCAGGGCGGGACACGCACAGATACGCAGTATTTT. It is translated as CASQGGTRTDTQYF.

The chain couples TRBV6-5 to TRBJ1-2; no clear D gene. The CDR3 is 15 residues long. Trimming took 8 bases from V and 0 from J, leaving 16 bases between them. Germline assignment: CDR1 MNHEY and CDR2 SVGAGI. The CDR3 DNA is TGTGCCAGCCGGGCCCTAAGTTACGCTAACTATGGCTACACCTTC. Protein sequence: CASRALSYANYGYTF.